This is a list of T cell receptor beta chains from one sample in a study of Ad26.COV2.S vaccination and SARS-CoV-2 variants. TCRdb's copy holds only in-frame clones and misses some; the assay was immunoSEQ multiplex PCR. The repertoire holds about 480,000 clones, with around 88% as singletons. The material sequenced was peripheral blood, taken in a trial of Ad26.COV2.S vaccine versus placebo. The receptor set was obtained from a person aged 18 to 59 who received the Ad26.COV2.S COVID-19 vaccine or a placebo. CDR3s include the opening cysteine and the closing phenylalanine or tryptophan. D genes are given only for firm matches. Not every row has a clone size; where given, it reads once, few, many or a size class.

v_call	j_call	clone_size	d_call	cdr3_nt	cdr3_aa
TRBV28	TRBJ2-1	-	-	TGTGCCAGCAGTTTACCGGGAGTGGGAACCTACAATGAGCAGTTCTTC	CASSLPGVGTYNEQFF
TRBV20-1	TRBJ2-3	-	-	TGCAGCCAGGGTCGTGTCGATACGCAGTATTTT	CSQGRVDTQYF
TRBV6-5	TRBJ1-5	-	-	TGTGCCAGCAGTTCTATCAGGGGAACGCGCAATCAGCCCCAGCATTTT	CASSSIRGTRNQPQHF
TRBV6-4	TRBJ1-1	few	-	TGTGCCAGCCGACGGGAACCCCACACTGAAGCTTTCTTT	CASRREPHTEAFF
TRBV5-1	TRBJ2-4	-	-	TGCGCCAGCAGCTTGGGGGACCAAAAAAACATTCAGTACTTC	CASSLGDQKNIQYF
TRBV7-9	TRBJ2-3	-	TRBD2	TGTGCCAGCAGCCCAACTAGCGGGAGTAGGACAGATACGCAGTATTTT	CASSPTSGSRTDTQYF
TRBV4-2	TRBJ2-1	-	-	TGTGCCAGCAGCCAAGAACCGTGGGGGAAGCATGAGCAGTTCTTC	CASSQEPWGKHEQFF
TRBV13	TRBJ2-7	-	-	TGTGCCAGCAGCTTTCGAGGGGGAGACGAGCAGTACTTC	CASSFRGGDEQYF
TRBV5-1	TRBJ2-7	-	TRBD1	TGCGCCAGCAGCTTGGCCAAAGGGACAGGGGGCCGTTACTCCTACGAGCAGTACTTC	CASSLAKGTGGRYSYEQYF
TRBV3-1/TRBV3-2	TRBJ2-7	-	TRBD1	TGTGCCAGCAGCCCCCCTTCCGGGACAGGGGCCTACGAGCAGTACTTC	CASSPPSGTGAYEQYF
TRBV9	TRBJ2-1	-	TRBD1	TGTGCCAGCAGCGTAGTTGGACAGGGGTTGGTCAATGAGCAGTTCTTC	CASSVVGQGLVNEQFF
TRBV6-1	TRBJ2-5	once	TRBD1	TGTGCCAGCAGCTTACAGGGGATCCAAGAGACCCAGTACTTC	CASSLQGIQETQYF
TRBV20-1	TRBJ1-1	-	-	TGCAGTGCTAGTGAGGGAACAGTCGTGGCTTTCTTT	CSASEGTVVAFF
TRBV15	TRBJ2-1	-	-	TGTGCCACCAGCAGAGGCCGGAATTCCTACAATGAGCAGTTCTTC	CATSRGRNSYNEQFF
TRBV30	TRBJ2-7	once	-	TGTGCCTGCGGGATCTACGAGCAGTACTTC	CACGIYEQYF
TRBV24-1	TRBJ2-7	-	-	TGTGCCACCAGTGACCCCGGGGAAAAAGAGCAGTACTTC	CATSDPGEKEQYF
TRBV2	TRBJ1-1	-	TRBD1	TGTGCCAGCAGGCCTTACAGGGGCCGCCCTACTGAAGCTTTCTTT	CASRPYRGRPTEAFF
TRBV5-6	TRBJ1-4	-	-	TGTGCCAGCAGCTTGAGCGGGGTGGCTAATGAAAAACTGTTTTTT	CASSLSGVANEKLFF
TRBV5-1	TRBJ2-6	once	-	TGCGCCAGCAGCTCCCTGGGGGGGCGCTCTGGGGCCAACGTCCTGACTTTC	CASSSLGGRSGANVLTF
TRBV4-1	TRBJ1-5	once	TRBD1	TGCGCCAGCAGCCAAGGACAGGGGAGCAATCAGCCCCAGCATTTT	CASSQGQGSNQPQHF
TRBV5-8	TRBJ1-1	once	-	TGTGCCAGCAGCTTGGGTGGGCTCATGAACACTGAAGCTTTCTTT	CASSLGGLMNTEAFF
TRBV19	TRBJ2-2	-	-	TGTGCCACCAACCCTGGACAGACAGTTACCGGGGAGCTGTTTTTT	CATNPGQTVTGELFF
TRBV19	TRBJ1-2	-	-	TGTGCCAGAGCACTGACAGGCGTCTATGGCTACACCTTC	CARALTGVYGYTF
TRBV7-8	TRBJ2-7	-	-	TGTGCCAGCAGCCCGCGCGGACAGGGAGAGTTCGGGGTAGCGGGAGACTACGAGCAGTACTTC	CASSPRGQGEFGVAGDYEQYF
TRBV5-8	TRBJ1-5	-	-	TGTGCCAGCGCGCCCGAGGCAACCAATCAGCCCCAGCATTTT	CASAPEATNQPQHF
TRBV5-1	TRBJ2-5	-	-	TGCGCCAGCAGAGCCCTACAAGAGACCCAGTACTTC	CASRALQETQYF
TRBV19	TRBJ2-7	-	-	TGTGCCAGTAAGACCTATGGAGGGGACGAGCAGTACTTC	CASKTYGGDEQYF
TRBV7-9	TRBJ1-2	-	-	TGTGCCAGCAGCTTGGATGTTTGGACCTTCTATGGCTACACCTTC	CASSLDVWTFYGYTF
TRBV30	TRBJ1-2	-	-	TGTGCCTGGAGTGTCCGGGCATTTAACTATGGCTACACCTTC	CAWSVRAFNYGYTF
TRBV7-9	TRBJ2-7	-	TRBD2	TGTGCCAGCAGCCGGGGGACTAGCGGGTCCGCGGAAAAGTACTTC	CASSRGTSGSAEKYF
TRBV6-5	TRBJ1-1	few	-	TGTGCCAGCAGTTTTTACACGAACACTGAAGCTTTCTTT	CASSFYTNTEAFF
TRBV15	TRBJ1-5	-	-	TGTGCCACCAGCAGAGCCGGGGCCTACAATCAGCCCCAGCATTTT	CATSRAGAYNQPQHF
TRBV7-8	TRBJ2-3	-	TRBD1	TGTGCCAGCAGCTTCGGACAGGGGAACACAGATACGCAGTATTTT	CASSFGQGNTDTQYF
TRBV7-2	TRBJ2-4	-	-	TGTGCCAGCAGCCGTCTCTGGGCGAAGGGAGCCAAAAACATTCAGTACTTC	CASSRLWAKGAKNIQYF
TRBV7-9	TRBJ1-1	-	-	TGTGCCAGCAGCCACCCGTACCGGGCCCCCACTGAAGCTTTCTTT	CASSHPYRAPTEAFF
TRBV6-5	TRBJ1-5	once	-	TGTGCCAGCAGTTTTCGACAGGCAGGCCAGCCCCAGCATTTT	CASSFRQAGQPQHF
TRBV6-6	TRBJ1-4	-	-	TGTGCCAGCAGCCACCGAGTCTATAATGAAAAACTGTTTTTT	CASSHRVYNEKLFF
TRBV7-9	TRBJ1-2	-	-	TGTGCCAGCAGCGGGGGGAGTTACTATGGCTACACCTTC	CASSGGSYYGYTF
TRBV3-1/TRBV3-2	TRBJ2-2	-	TRBD1	TGTGCCAGCAGCCAAGCGGGACAGCCGAACACCGGGGAGCTGTTTTTT	CASSQAGQPNTGELFF
TRBV7-9	TRBJ2-7	-	TRBD2	TGTGCCAGCAGCCGGGGACTAGCGGGAGGAGGTAACGAGCAGTACTTC	CASSRGLAGGGNEQYF
TRBV23-1	TRBJ2-7	-	-	TGCGCCAGCAGTACAGGGATGTACGAGCAGTACTTC	CASSTGMYEQYF
TRBV28	TRBJ1-1	few	TRBD1	TGTGCCAGCAGGACAGGGTCCACGAACACTGAAGCTTTCTTT	CASRTGSTNTEAFF
TRBV9	TRBJ2-2	once	-	TGTGCCAGCAGCCCCCAGCGTGGGGGGACCGGGGAGCTGTTTTTT	CASSPQRGGTGELFF
TRBV9	TRBJ2-3	once	-	TGTGCCAGCAGCCCCGTAAGAGGCGCAGATACGCAGTATTTT	CASSPVRGADTQYF
TRBV18	TRBJ1-1	-	-	TGTGCCAGCTCCTCACCGGGGGCCCCGAGAAATACTGAAGCTTTCTTT	CASSSPGAPRNTEAFF
TRBV14	TRBJ2-2	-	-	TGTGCCAGCAGCCAAGTCAGGGGTGCCACCGGGGAGCTGTTTTTT	CASSQVRGATGELFF
TRBV27	TRBJ2-3	-	TRBD2	TGTGCCAGCAGTCGGGGACTAGCGGGAGTAGATACGCAGTATTTT	CASSRGLAGVDTQYF
TRBV5-1	TRBJ2-2	-	-	TGCGCCAGCAGCACCGCTCAAGATTGGGACACCGGGGAGCTGTTTTTT	CASSTAQDWDTGELFF
TRBV19	TRBJ1-1	-	-	TGTGCCAGTAGTATAGCTGCGTCGGGCACTGAAGCTTTCTTT	CASSIAASGTEAFF
TRBV27	TRBJ1-3	few	-	TGTGCCAGCAGGGCGGTCGCTGGAAACACCATATATTTT	CASRAVAGNTIYF
TRBV2	TRBJ2-2	-	-	TGTGCCAGCAGACCTCGCGCACTGACAGGCACCGGGGAGCTGTTTTTT	CASRPRALTGTGELFF
TRBV20-1	TRBJ2-2	few	-	TGCAGTGCTAGTCCCGGGGTCCACGGGGAGCTGTTTTTT	CSASPGVHGELFF
TRBV30	TRBJ1-2	-	-	TGTGCCTGGAGTTCCCAAACCCCCAGACAGTCGGGCTATGGCTACACCTTC	CAWSSQTPRQSGYGYTF
TRBV6-6	TRBJ1-1	-	-	TGTGCCAGCAGTTACGTTGGGGGCGCAACGGGCACTGAAGCTTTCTTT	CASSYVGGATGTEAFF
TRBV30	TRBJ1-2	-	-	TGTGCCTGGAGTGTAGGCCTATACTCCTATGGCTACACCTTC	CAWSVGLYSYGYTF
TRBV24-1	TRBJ2-3	-	TRBD1	TGTGCCACCAGTGATCGGACAGGGGGCACAGATACGCAGTATTTT	CATSDRTGGTDTQYF
TRBV2	TRBJ2-1	-	-	TGTGCCAGCAGTGAAAGGCAGTACAATGAGCAGTTCTTC	CASSERQYNEQFF
TRBV11-3	TRBJ2-7	-	-	TGTGCCAGCAGCTTCTCGGGGGTCGGCGAGCAGTACTTC	CASSFSGVGEQYF
TRBV6-1	TRBJ2-7	-	TRBD2	TGTGCCAGCAGTGAAGCACCAGCGGGAGGGCCGGACGAGCAGTACTTC	CASSEAPAGGPDEQYF
TRBV28	TRBJ2-7	few	-	TGTGCCAGCAAGTCGTCGATGGGAGCTCCCTCCGAGCAGTACTTC	CASKSSMGAPSEQYF